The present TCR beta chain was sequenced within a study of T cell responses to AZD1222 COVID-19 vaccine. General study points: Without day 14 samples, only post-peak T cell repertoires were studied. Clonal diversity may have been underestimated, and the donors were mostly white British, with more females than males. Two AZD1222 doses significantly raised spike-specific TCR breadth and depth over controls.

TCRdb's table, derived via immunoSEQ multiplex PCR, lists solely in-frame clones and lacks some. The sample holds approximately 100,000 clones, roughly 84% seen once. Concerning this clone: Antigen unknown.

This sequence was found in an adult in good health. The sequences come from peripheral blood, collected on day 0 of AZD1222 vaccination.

CDR3 sequence: CASSQAFLGVGRDEQYF. CDR3 sequence (DNA): TGTGCCAGCAGCCAAGCCTTCCTGGGTGTTGGGCGAGACGAGCAGTACTTC. The chain couples TRBV4-2 to TRBJ2-7; D is unresolved. Trimming pared 1 base from V and 5 bases from J, leaving 21 bases between. CDR1 is LGHNA, CDR2 YNFKEQ, per germline. This CDR3 comprises 17 residues.